The rows below give T cell receptor beta chains drawn from one sample of a study of T cell responses to AZD1222 COVID-19 vaccine. Sequencing was performed with immunoSEQ multiplex PCR; in TCRdb, only in-frame clones are kept and a portion is missing. This table holds about 150,000 clones, 90% to 95% found once. The specimen was peripheral blood, collected on day 0 of AZD1222 vaccination. The receptors here all came from an adult in good health. Each CDR3 is given with its conserved first and last residue. D genes are given only for firm matches. Size tells how often a clone was seen (once, few, many) or the class of an expanded clone, and some rows leave it out.

cdr3_aa | cdr3_nt | v_call | clone_size | d_call | j_call
CASNPFQGYEQFF | TGTGCCAGCAACCCTTTTCAGGGTTATGAGCAGTTCTTC | TRBV7-9 | NA | NA | TRBJ2-1
CASRRYNEQFF | TGTGCCAGCAGGCGGTACAATGAGCAGTTCTTC | TRBV27 | NA | NA | TRBJ2-1
CSVEDWGAFF | TGCAGCGTTGAGGACTGGGGAGCTTTCTTT | TRBV29-1 | NA | NA | TRBJ1-1
CASSTRDPGQGVLAASTDTQYF | TGTGCCAGCAGCACCAGAGACCCGGGACAGGGGGTATTAGCGGCTAGCACAGATACGCAGTATTTT | TRBV21-1 | NA | NA | TRBJ2-3
CASSVGVQGPNEKLFF | TGTGCCAGCAGCGTAGGGGTACAGGGACCTAATGAAAAACTGTTTTTT | TRBV9 | once | NA | TRBJ1-4
CASSVAGGRSSYNEQFF | TGTGCCAGCAGTGTAGCGGGGGGCCGTTCCTCCTACAATGAGCAGTTCTTC | TRBV2 | NA | TRBD2 | TRBJ2-1
CASSIAGGILVFEQFF | TGTGCCAGTAGTATTGCGGGAGGAATCCTCGTATTTGAGCAGTTCTTC | TRBV19 | once | TRBD2 | TRBJ2-1
CASSPRTGGVSTEAFF | TGTGCCAGCTCACCACGGACAGGGGGCGTATCGACTGAAGCTTTCTTT | TRBV18 | NA | TRBD1 | TRBJ1-1
CASSPLVEGGELFF | TGTGCCAGCTCACCACTGGTCGAAGGCGGGGAGCTGTTTTTT | TRBV18 | few | NA | TRBJ2-2
CASSRMAGTDTQYF | TGTGCCAGCAGCAGGATGGCTGGTACAGATACGCAGTATTTT | TRBV3-1/TRBV3-2 | NA | NA | TRBJ2-3
CASSIPGQAAHGYTF | TGTGCCAGTAGTATTCCGGGACAGGCGGCCCATGGCTACACCTTC | TRBV19 | NA | TRBD1 | TRBJ1-2
CASSYRTENTEAFF | TGTGCCAGCAGTTATCGAACGGAGAACACTGAAGCTTTCTTT | TRBV6-5 | NA | NA | TRBJ1-1
CASSPRPRSRVETQYF | TGTGCCAGCAGCCCCCGACCCAGAAGTCGGGTCGAGACCCAGTACTTC | TRBV11-2 | NA | NA | TRBJ2-5
CASRQGHVAFF | TGTGCCAGCAGACAAGGGCACGTAGCTTTCTTT | TRBV28 | NA | NA | TRBJ1-1
CASSQDRPGYGYTF | TGTGCCAGCAGCCAAGATCGTCCGGGCTATGGCTACACCTTC | TRBV3-1/TRBV3-2 | NA | NA | TRBJ1-2
CASSSLGQGYGYTF | TGTGCCAGCTCATCTCTTGGACAGGGCTATGGCTACACCTTC | TRBV18 | NA | TRBD1 | TRBJ1-2
CASSLRGGQYSGNTIYF | TGCGCCAGCAGCTTAAGGGGGGGCCAGTACTCTGGAAACACCATATATTTT | TRBV5-1 | NA | NA | TRBJ1-3
CASSQSPNSGNTIYF | TGCGCCAGCAGCCAGAGCCCCAACTCTGGAAACACCATATATTTT | TRBV4-3 | once | NA | TRBJ1-3
CASSPETGFNNSPLHF | TGCGCCAGCAGCCCCGAGACAGGATTCAATAATTCACCCCTCCACTTT | TRBV5-1 | NA | NA | TRBJ1-6
CASSTQGQGVYYGYTF | TGTGCCAGTAGTACCCAAGGACAGGGGGTTTACTATGGCTACACCTTC | TRBV19 | NA | TRBD1 | TRBJ1-2
CASSLWTGNTGELFF | TGTGCCAGCAGTTTATGGACAGGGAACACCGGGGAGCTGTTTTTT | TRBV27 | NA | TRBD1 | TRBJ2-2